Detailed here is one T cell receptor (beta chain). Its cognate antigen has yet to be identified. No much larger clone exists at a distance of one base, and base qualities are not known. The CDR3 has 15 amino acids, counting the end cysteine and phenylalanine. Just the 45-base CDR3 DNA is kept, in frame starting at base 1. V gives up 5 bases and J gives up 2 bases, and the segment between their germline ends measures 15 bases. Sequences SNHLY (CDR1) and FYNNEI (CDR2) are obtained from the germline V gene. The library came from the immunoSEQ multiplex PCR assay. As stored in TCRdb, this immuneACCESS dataset retains in-frame rearrangements with V and J assigned. A fraction of the clones does not appear; measured against another copy, unresolved V genes explain less than half of the discrepancy, and the remainder lacks a known reason. In this sample the table shows approximately 89,000 clones, 86% of which occur a single time. Clones ranked in the top ten supply about 21% of the sample.

This entry belongs to a study of control samples from healthy donors and cancer patients (dated by TCRdb to about 2020). This sequence uses TRBV2 and TRBJ2-5; the D gene assignment is perhaps TRBD1 or TRBD2, with each matching 5 bases. Sample: blood. The TCR sequence derives from a man aged 30 to 39 in good health. The base sequence is TGTGCCAGCAGTCGGGACGGAGGCGCTCAAGAGACCCAGTACTTC. This gives the protein CASSRDGGAQETQYF.